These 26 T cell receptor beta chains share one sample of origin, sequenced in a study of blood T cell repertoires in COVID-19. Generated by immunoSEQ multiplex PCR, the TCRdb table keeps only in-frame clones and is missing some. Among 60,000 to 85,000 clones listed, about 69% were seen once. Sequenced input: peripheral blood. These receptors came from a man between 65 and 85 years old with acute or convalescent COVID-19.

CDR3: CASSLIPMSEKLFF. DNA for the CDR3: TGTGCCAGCAGTTTAATCCCCATGAGCGAAAAACTGTTTTTT. This chain joins TRBV28 and TRBJ1-4, with unresolved D. V gave up 2 bases and J gave up 8 bases, with 12 bases separating them. Germline loops: CDR1 MDHEN, CDR2 SYDVKM. The CDR3 consists of 14 residues.

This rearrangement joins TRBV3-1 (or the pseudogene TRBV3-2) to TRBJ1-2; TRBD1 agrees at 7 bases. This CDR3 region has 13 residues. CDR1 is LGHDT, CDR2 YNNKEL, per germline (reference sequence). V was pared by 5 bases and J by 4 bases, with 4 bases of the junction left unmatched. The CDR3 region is CASSFDRAYGYTF. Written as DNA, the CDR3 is TGTGCCAGCAGCTTCGACAGGGCCTATGGCTACACCTTC.

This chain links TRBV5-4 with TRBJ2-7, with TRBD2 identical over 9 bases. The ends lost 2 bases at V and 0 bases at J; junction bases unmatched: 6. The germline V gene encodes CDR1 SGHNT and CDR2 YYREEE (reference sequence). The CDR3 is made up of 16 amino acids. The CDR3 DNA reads TGTGCCAGCAGCTTCGACCCGGGACTAGCCTCCTACGAGCAGTACTTC. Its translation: CASSFDPGLASYEQYF.

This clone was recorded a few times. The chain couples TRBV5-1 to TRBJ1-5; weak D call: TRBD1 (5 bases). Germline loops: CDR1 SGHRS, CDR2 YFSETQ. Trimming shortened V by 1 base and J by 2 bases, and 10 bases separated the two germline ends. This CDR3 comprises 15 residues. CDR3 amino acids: CASSLFTGGNQPQHF. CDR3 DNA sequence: TGCGCCAGCAGCTTGTTCACAGGCGGCAATCAGCCCCAGCATTTT.

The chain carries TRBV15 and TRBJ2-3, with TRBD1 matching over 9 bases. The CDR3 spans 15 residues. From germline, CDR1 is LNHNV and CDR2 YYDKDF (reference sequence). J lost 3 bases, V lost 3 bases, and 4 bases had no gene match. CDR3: CATSSGGQGTDTQYF. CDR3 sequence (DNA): TGTGCCACCAGCAGCGGGGGACAGGGAACAGATACGCAGTATTTT.

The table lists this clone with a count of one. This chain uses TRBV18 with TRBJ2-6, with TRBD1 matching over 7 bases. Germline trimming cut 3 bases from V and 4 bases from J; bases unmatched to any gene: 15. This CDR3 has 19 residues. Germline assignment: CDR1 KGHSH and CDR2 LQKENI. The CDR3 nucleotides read TGTGCCAGCTCACCCTACCCCCACAGGGGATCTGTGGGGGCCAACGTCCTGACTTTC. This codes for CASSPYPHRGSVGANVLTF.

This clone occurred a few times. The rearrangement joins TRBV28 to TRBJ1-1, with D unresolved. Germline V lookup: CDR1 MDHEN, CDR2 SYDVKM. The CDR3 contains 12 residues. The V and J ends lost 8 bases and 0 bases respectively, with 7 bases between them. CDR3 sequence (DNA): TGTGCCAGCGAGGGTCTGAACACTGAAGCTTTCTTT. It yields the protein CASEGLNTEAFF.

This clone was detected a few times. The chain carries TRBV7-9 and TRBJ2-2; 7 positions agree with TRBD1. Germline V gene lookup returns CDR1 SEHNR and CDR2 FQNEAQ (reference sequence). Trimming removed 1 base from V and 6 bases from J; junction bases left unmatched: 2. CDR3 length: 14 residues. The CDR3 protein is CASSLDRGPGELFF. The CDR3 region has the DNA TGTGCCAGCAGCTTAGACAGGGGTCCCGGGGAGCTGTTTTTT.

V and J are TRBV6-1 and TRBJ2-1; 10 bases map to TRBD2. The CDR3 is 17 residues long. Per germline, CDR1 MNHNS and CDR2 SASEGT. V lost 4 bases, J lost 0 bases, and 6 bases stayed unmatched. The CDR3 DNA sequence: TGTGCCAGCAGTGGAGGAGCGGGAGGGCCCTCCTACAATGAGCAGTTCTTC. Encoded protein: CASSGGAGGPSYNEQFF.

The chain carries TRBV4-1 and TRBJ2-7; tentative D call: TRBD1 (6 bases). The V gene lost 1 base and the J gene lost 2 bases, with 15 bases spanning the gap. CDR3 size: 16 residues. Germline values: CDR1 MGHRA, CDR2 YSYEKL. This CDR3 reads CASSQGISTGTYEQYF. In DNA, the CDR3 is TGCGCCAGCAGCCAAGGAATCTCCACAGGGACCTACGAGCAGTACTTC.

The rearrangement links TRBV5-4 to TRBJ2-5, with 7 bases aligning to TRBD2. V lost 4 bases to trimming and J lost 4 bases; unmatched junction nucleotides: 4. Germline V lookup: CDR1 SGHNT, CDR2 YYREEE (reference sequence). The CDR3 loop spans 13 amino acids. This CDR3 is CASSPGTTETQYF. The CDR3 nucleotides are TGTGCCAGCAGCCCCGGGACTACAGAGACCCAGTACTTC.

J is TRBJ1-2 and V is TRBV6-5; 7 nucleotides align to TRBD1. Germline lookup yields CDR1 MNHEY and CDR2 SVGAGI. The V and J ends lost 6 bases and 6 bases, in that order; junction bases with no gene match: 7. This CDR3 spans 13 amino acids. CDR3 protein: CASRGQSINGYTF. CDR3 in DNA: TGTGCCAGCAGGGGACAGTCGATCAATGGCTACACCTTC.

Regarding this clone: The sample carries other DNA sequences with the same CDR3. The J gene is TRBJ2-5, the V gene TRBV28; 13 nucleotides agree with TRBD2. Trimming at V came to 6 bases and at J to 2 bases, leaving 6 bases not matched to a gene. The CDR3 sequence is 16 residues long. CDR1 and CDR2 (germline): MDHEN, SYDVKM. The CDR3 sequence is CASSSGTSGDQETQYF. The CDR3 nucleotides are TGTGCCAGCAGCTCCGGGACTAGCGGGGATCAAGAGACCCAGTACTTC.

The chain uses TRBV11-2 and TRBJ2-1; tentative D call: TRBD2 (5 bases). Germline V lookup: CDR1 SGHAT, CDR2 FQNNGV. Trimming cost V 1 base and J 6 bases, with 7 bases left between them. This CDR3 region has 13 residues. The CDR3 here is CASSLVRVNEQFF. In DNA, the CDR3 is TGTGCCAGCAGCTTAGTGAGGGTCAATGAGCAGTTCTTC.

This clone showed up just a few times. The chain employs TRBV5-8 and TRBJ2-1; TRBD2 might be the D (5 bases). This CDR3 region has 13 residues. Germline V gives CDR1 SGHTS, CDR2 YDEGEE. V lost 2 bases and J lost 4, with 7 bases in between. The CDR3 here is CASSFLAYNEQFF. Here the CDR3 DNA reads TGTGCCAGCAGCTTCCTAGCTTACAATGAGCAGTTCTTC.

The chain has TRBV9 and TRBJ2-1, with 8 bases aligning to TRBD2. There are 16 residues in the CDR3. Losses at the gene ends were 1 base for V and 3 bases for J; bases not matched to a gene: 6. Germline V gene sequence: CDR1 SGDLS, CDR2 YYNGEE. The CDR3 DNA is TGTGCCAGCAGCGTACTAAGCGGGAGCGTCTACAATGAGCAGTTCTTC. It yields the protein CASSVLSGSVYNEQFF.

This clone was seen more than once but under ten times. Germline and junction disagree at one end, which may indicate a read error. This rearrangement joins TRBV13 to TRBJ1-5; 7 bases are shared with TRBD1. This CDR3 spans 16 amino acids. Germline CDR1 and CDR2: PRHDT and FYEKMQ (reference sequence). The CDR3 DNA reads TGTGCCAGCAGCCTAGGGACAGCGCGGTCAGATCAGCCCCAGCATTTT. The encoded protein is CASSLGTARSDQPQHF.

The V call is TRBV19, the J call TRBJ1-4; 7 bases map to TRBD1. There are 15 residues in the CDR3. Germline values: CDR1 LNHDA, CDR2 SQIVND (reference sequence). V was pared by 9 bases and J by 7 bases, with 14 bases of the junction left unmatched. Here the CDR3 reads CASHNPGRGSEKLFF. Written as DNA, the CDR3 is TGTGCCAGCCATAACCCTGGCAGGGGGAGTGAAAAACTGTTTTTT.

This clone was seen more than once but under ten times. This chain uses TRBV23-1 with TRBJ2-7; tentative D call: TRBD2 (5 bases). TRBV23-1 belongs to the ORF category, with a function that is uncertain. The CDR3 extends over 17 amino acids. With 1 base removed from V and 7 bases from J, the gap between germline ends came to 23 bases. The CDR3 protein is CASSQFLFRTVLGEQYF. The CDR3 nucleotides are TGCGCCAGCAGTCAATTCCTTTTCCGGACTGTGCTGGGGGAGCAGTACTTC.

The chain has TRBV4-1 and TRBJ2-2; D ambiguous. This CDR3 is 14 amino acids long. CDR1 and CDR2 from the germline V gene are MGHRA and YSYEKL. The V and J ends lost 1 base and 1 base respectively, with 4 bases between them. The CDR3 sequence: CASSQGQNTGELFF. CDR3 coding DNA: TGCGCCAGCAGCCAAGGACAGAACACCGGGGAGCTGTTTTTT.

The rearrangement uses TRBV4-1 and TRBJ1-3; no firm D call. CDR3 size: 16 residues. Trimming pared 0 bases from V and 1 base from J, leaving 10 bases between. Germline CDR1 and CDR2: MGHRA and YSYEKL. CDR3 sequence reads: CASSQDLRVSGNTIYF. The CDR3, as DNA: TGCGCCAGCAGCCAAGATCTGAGAGTATCTGGAAACACCATATATTTT.

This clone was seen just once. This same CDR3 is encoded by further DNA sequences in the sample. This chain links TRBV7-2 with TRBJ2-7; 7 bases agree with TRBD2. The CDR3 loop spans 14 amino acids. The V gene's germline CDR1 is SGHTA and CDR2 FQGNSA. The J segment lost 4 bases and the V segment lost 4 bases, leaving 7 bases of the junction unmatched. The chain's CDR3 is CASSSTGGSYEQYF. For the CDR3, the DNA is TGTGCCAGCAGCTCTACTGGCGGGAGTTACGAGCAGTACTTC.

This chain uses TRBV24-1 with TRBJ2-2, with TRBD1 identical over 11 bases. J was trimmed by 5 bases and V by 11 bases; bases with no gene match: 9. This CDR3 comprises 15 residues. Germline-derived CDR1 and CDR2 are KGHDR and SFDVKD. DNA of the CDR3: TGTGCCAGTCGATCCGGGACAGGGGGAACCGGGGAGCTGTTTTTT. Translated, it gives CASRSGTGGTGELFF.

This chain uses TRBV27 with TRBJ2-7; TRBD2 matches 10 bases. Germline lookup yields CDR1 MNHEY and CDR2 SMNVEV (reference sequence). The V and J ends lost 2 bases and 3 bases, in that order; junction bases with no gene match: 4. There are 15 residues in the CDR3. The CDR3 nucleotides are TGTGCCAGCAGTTTAACTAGCGGGACCATCTACGAGCAGTACTTC. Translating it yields CASSLTSGTIYEQYF.

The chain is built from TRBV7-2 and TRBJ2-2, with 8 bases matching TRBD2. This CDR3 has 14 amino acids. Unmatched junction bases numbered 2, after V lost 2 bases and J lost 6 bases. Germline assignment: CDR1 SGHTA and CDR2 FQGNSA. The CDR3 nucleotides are TGTGCCAGCAGCTTATACGGGAGGGCCGGGGAGCTGTTTTTT. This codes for CASSLYGRAGELFF. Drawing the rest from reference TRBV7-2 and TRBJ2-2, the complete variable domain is GAGVSQSPSNKVTEKGKDVELRCDPISGHTALYWYRQSLGQGLEFLIYFQGNSAPDKSGLPSDRFSAERTGGSVSTLTIQRTQQEDSAVYLCASSLYGRAGELFFGEGSRLTVL.

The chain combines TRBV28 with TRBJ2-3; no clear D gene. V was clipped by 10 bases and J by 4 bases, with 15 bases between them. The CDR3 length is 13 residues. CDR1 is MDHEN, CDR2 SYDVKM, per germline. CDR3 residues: CATRPTGADTQYF. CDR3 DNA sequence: TGTGCCACCCGGCCCACCGGAGCAGATACGCAGTATTTT.